The 31 T cell receptor beta chains below come from one sample, sequenced in a study of shared clonotypes between healthy human individuals. Measured with immunoSEQ multiplex PCR; TCRdb has only the in-frame clones, and not every one. The sample includes millions of clones, around 90% seen only once; the top ten take around 0.14%. The specimen was naive CD4+ T cells sorted from blood. Documented subset: CD45RA+ positively selected. The receptors stem from a man younger than 35 in good health.

J is TRBJ1-5 and V is TRBV30; no clear D gene. V shed 3 bases and J shed 2 bases, with 17 bases lying between them. CDR1 is GTSNPN and CDR2 is SVGIG in the germline V gene (reference sequence). The CDR3 consists of 16 residues. The CDR3 region has the DNA TGTGCCTGGAGGGAGGGAGGGTCTATGGGCAATCAGCCCCAGCATTTT. As protein: CAWREGGSMGNQPQHF.

Concerning this clone: The identical CDR3 is also encoded by other nucleotide sequences in the sample. V gene TRBV11-3 combines with J gene TRBJ2-5, with 7 bases lining up with TRBD2. CDR3 length: 14 amino acids. Germline values: CDR1 SGHNT, CDR2 YENEEA. The V and J ends lost 1 base and 1 base, in that order; junction bases with no gene match: 0. The CDR3 spells CASSLAGGQETQYF. The CDR3 DNA sequence: TGTGCCAGCAGCTTAGCGGGAGGCCAAGAGACCCAGTACTTC.

This rearrangement joins TRBV10-2 to TRBJ2-2; D is perhaps TRBD1 (5 bases). This CDR3 contains 14 residues. CDR1 and CDR2 from the germline V gene are WSHSY and SAAADI. Trimming removed 2 bases from V and 3 bases from J, with 7 bases in between. The CDR3 region has the DNA TGCGCCAGCAGTGAGGGCAGGGACACCGGGGAGCTGTTTTTT. Protein product: CASSEGRDTGELFF.

This chain uses TRBV6-5 with TRBJ2-7; D is ambiguous. Between the trimmed V and J ends, which lost 0 bases and 0 bases, there was a span of 9 bases. CDR3 length: 15 residues. The germline V gene encodes CDR1 MNHEY and CDR2 SVGAGI. This chain's CDR3 is CASSYSLGNSYEQYF. The CDR3 DNA follows: TGTGCCAGCAGTTACTCGCTAGGGAACTCCTACGAGCAGTACTTC.

The gene calls are TRBV19 and TRBJ2-3; D call uncertain. Trimming removed 6 bases at V and 1 base at J, with 17 bases between. The germline V gene encodes CDR1 LNHDA and CDR2 SQIVND (reference sequence). The length of the CDR3 is 16 residues. CDR3 in amino acids: CASSPPTETGTDTQYF. Here the CDR3 DNA reads TGTGCCAGTAGCCCACCTACAGAAACCGGCACAGATACGCAGTATTTT.

The chain has TRBV5-1 and TRBJ2-7; TRBD2 agrees at 14 bases. CDR1 is SGHRS and CDR2 is YFSETQ in the germline V gene. Trimming cost V 0 bases and J 8 bases; bases outside gene matches: 7. The CDR3 extends over 16 amino acids. CDR3 sequence reads: CASSLGLAGGPGKQYF. CDR3 DNA: TGCGCCAGCAGCTTGGGACTAGCGGGAGGGCCAGGCAAGCAGTACTTC.

This clone was detected once. This chain connects TRBV11-2 to TRBJ2-7; D is unclear. Germline assignment: CDR1 SGHAT and CDR2 FQNNGV. This CDR3 is built from 15 residues. Between the trimmed V and J ends, which lost 3 bases and 2 bases, there was a span of 14 bases. CDR3 in amino acids: CASSFSLPSTYEQYF. The DNA of the CDR3 is TGTGCCAGCAGCTTTTCGCTACCCTCCACCTACGAGCAGTACTTC.

The CDR3 sequence is CASSIGGNLNTEAFF. Here the CDR3 DNA reads TGTGCCAGCAGTATTGGGGGGAATTTAAACACTGAAGCTTTCTTT. The chain couples TRBV6-1 to TRBJ1-1; perhaps TRBD1 as D (5 bases). CDR1 and CDR2 (germline): MNHNS, SASEGT. The V end was cut by 5 bases, the J end by 2 bases, with 15 bases between. This CDR3 region has 15 residues.

The chain has TRBV19 and TRBJ2-3; D remains ambiguous. CDR1 and CDR2 from the germline V gene are LNHDA and SQIVND (reference sequence). V was trimmed by 5 bases and J by 6 bases, leaving 15 bases between them. This CDR3 contains 14 residues. In nucleotides, the CDR3 is TGTGCCAGTAGTCACGGCACGAATACGGATACGCAGTATTTT. Its protein is CASSHGTNTDTQYF. Filled out from reference TRBV19 and TRBJ2-3, the complete variable domain reads DGGITQSPKYLFRKEGQNVTLSCEQNLNHDAMYWYRQDPGQGLRLIYYSQIVNDFQKGDIAEGYSVSREKKESFPLTVTSAQKNPTAFYLCASSHGTNTDTQYFGPGTRLTVL.

This clone was seen only a few times. The CDR3 is CAWMAGLSGYTF. The CDR3 region has the DNA TGTGCCTGGATGGCAGGACTATCTGGCTACACCTTC. This chain links TRBV30 with TRBJ1-2; D gene unclear. V was clipped by 4 bases and J by 7 bases, with 13 bases between them. The CDR3 is made up of 12 amino acids. The germline CDR1 and CDR2 sequences are GTSNPN and SVGIG (reference sequence).

The chain employs TRBV6-5 and TRBJ2-7; TRBD2 might be the D (6 bases). The V gene lost 5 bases and the J gene lost 2 bases, with 16 bases spanning the gap. The germline CDR1 and CDR2 sequences are MNHEY and SVGAGI. The CDR3 runs 15 residues. CDR3 coding DNA: TGTGCCAGCAGTCTCCGTCGGGGACTCCCCTACGAGCAGTACTTC. The encoded protein is CASSLRRGLPYEQYF.

The rearrangement joins TRBV5-1 to TRBJ2-3; no firm D call. Germline loops: CDR1 SGHRS, CDR2 YFSETQ. V shed 5 bases and J shed 0 bases, with 7 bases lying between them. The CDR3 runs 13 residues. The CDR3 reads CASRKSSTDTQYF. Written as DNA, the CDR3 is TGCGCCAGCAGGAAATCTAGCACAGATACGCAGTATTTT.

The rearrangement links TRBV2 to TRBJ1-5; possibly TRBD1 for D (5 bases). The CDR3 has 15 amino acids. Trimming cost V 3 bases and J 1 base, with 10 bases left between them. Germline V lookup: CDR1 SNHLY, CDR2 FYNNEI. The CDR3 region has the DNA TGTGCCAGCAGTGAGGTGGGGGAAAGCAATCAGCCCCAGCATTTT. Protein sequence: CASSEVGESNQPQHF.

V gene TRBV5-1 combines with J gene TRBJ2-3; TRBD1 or TRBD2 may be the D gene (7 bases each). Germline V gives CDR1 SGHRS, CDR2 YFSETQ. CDR3 size: 15 residues. V lost 5 bases to trimming and J lost 6 bases, with 19 bases between them. CDR3: CASRGDSGTLDTQYF. In DNA form, the CDR3 reads TGCGCCAGCAGGGGGGACAGCGGGACACTGGATACGCAGTATTTT.

The chain recombines TRBV28 with TRBJ2-7, with D possibly being TRBD1 (6 bases). The CDR3 is 13 residues long. Germline V gene lookup returns CDR1 MDHEN and CDR2 SYDVKM. V was clipped by 7 bases and J by 3 bases, with 13 bases between them. This CDR3 is CASMRQGLYEQYF. CDR3 nucleotides: TGTGCCAGCATGCGCCAGGGGCTCTACGAGCAGTACTTC.

The chain employs TRBV7-2 and TRBJ2-3; unclear D gene. The V and J ends lost 5 bases and 6 bases respectively, with 21 bases between them. The CDR3 covers 16 residues. In germline, CDR1 is SGHTA, CDR2 FQGNSA. The DNA of the CDR3 is TGTGCCAGCAGCGGGCGCTACCGCCAAGAACCCGATACGCAGTATTTT. Protein: CASSGRYRQEPDTQYF.

The chain links TRBV5-1 to TRBJ1-1; possible D gene TRBD1, 5 bases. The germline gives CDR1 SGHRS, CDR2 YFSETQ. Between the trimmed V and J ends, which lost 4 bases and 5 bases, there was a span of 15 bases. The CDR3 extends over 14 amino acids. The CDR3 coding sequence is TGCGCCAGCAGCCTCGGGGCCAGCCTAACTGAAGCTTTCTTT. Translating gives CASSLGASLTEAFF.

This rearrangement joins TRBV2 to TRBJ1-4, with D uncertain. From germline, CDR1 is SNHLY and CDR2 FYNNEI. V gave up 6 bases and J gave up 0 bases, with 11 bases separating them. The CDR3 extends over 15 amino acids. The CDR3 DNA sequence: TGTGCCAGCAGGCGGAGCGCCGCAACTAATGAAAAACTGTTTTTT. Its translation: CASRRSAATNEKLFF.

A remark on this clone: The sample has other DNA sequences that encode this CDR3 too. The J gene is TRBJ2-3, the V gene TRBV5-1; D is unclear. This CDR3 spans 14 amino acids. The V gene lost 0 bases and the J gene lost 3 bases, with 8 bases spanning the gap. Germline V gene data show CDR1 as SGHRS and CDR2 as YFSETQ. Here the CDR3 reads CASSLGLGTDTQYF. The CDR3 coding sequence is TGCGCCAGCAGCTTGGGACTCGGGACAGATACGCAGTATTTT.

Comments on this clone: This may arise from a read error, as a much more abundant clone is one base away. Other DNA sequences of this sample code for an identical CDR3. V usage is TRBV5-1 and J usage is TRBJ1-1; perhaps TRBD1 as D (6 bases). Germline V CDR1 and CDR2: SGHRS, YFSETQ. V shed 2 bases and J shed 1 base, with 9 bases lying between them. The CDR3 contains 14 residues. The CDR3 sequence is CASSLGQTNTEAFF. For the CDR3, the DNA is TGCGCCAGCAGCTTAGGACAGACGAACACTGAAGCTTTCTTT.

This chain connects TRBV2 to TRBJ2-1, with 7 bases aligning to TRBD2. Germline values: CDR1 SNHLY, CDR2 FYNNEI. The CDR3 contains 15 residues. V lost 7 bases to trimming and J lost 10 bases; unmatched junction nucleotides: 16. CDR3 in DNA: TGTGCCAGCAACCCGGGGGGAGTCAGGATCGACGAGCAGTTCTTC. Encoded protein: CASNPGGVRIDEQFF.

J is TRBJ2-7 and V is TRBV30; 11 nucleotides match TRBD1. CDR1 is GTSNPN, CDR2 SVGIG, per germline (reference sequence). This CDR3 contains 12 residues. The CDR3 sequence: CGSGQGAGEQYF. The CDR3, as DNA: TGTGGCTCCGGACAGGGGGCGGGCGAGCAGTACTTC. The full variable domain, rest sourced from reference TRBV30 and TRBJ2-7, is SQTIHQWPATLVQPVGSPLSLECTVEGTSNPNLYWYRQAAGRGLQLLFYSVGIGQISSEVPQNLSASRPQDRQFILSSKKLLLSDSGFYLCGSGQGAGEQYFGPGTRLTVT.

CDR3 loop: CASSLNRAGEQYF. The CDR3 bases are TGTGCCAGCAGCTTAAACAGGGCGGGGGAGCAGTACTTC. This chain links TRBV11-3 with TRBJ2-7, with D perhaps given as TRBD1 or TRBD2 (6 bases each). V lost 2 bases and J lost 7, with 12 bases in between. Germline CDR1 reads SGHNT; CDR2 reads YENEEA. The length of the CDR3 is 13 residues.

In its sample, this clone was seen once. The V call is TRBV13, the J call TRBJ2-3; 8 bases are a match to TRBD1. CDR1 PRHDT and CDR2 FYEKMQ come from the germline V gene (reference sequence). This CDR3 is 14 amino acids long. J gave up 8 bases and V 6 bases, and 10 bases lay outside the gene matches. This chain's CDR3 is CASSGDRRSGTQYF. The CDR3, as DNA: TGTGCCAGCAGTGGGGACAGGCGATCCGGTACGCAGTATTTT.

This chain joins TRBV19 and TRBJ1-5; 10 nucleotides line up with TRBD1. V lost 4 bases to trimming and J lost 7 bases; unmatched junction nucleotides: 7. Germline V lookup: CDR1 LNHDA, CDR2 SQIVND (reference sequence). The CDR3 has 15 amino acids. The CDR3 region is CASSRGQGLGQPQHF. CDR3 nucleotide sequence: TGTGCCAGTAGTAGGGGACAGGGGCTAGGGCAGCCCCAGCATTTT.

The CDR3: CASSSEMGADTQYF. The CDR3 coding sequence is TGTGCCAGCAGCTCCGAGATGGGGGCGGATACGCAGTATTTT. The chain couples TRBV7-9 to TRBJ2-3; weak D call: TRBD1 (6 bases). Germline-derived CDR1 and CDR2 are SEHNR and FQNEAQ (reference sequence). Trimming took off 4 bases at V and 6 bases at J, with 14 bases between the two ends. This CDR3 has 14 amino acids.

V usage is TRBV2 and J usage is TRBJ2-7, with no clear D. V was shortened by 5 bases and J by 0 bases, with 17 bases between the two germline ends. Germline CDR1 reads SNHLY; CDR2 reads FYNNEI. The CDR3 has 16 amino acids. DNA of the CDR3: TGTGCCAGCAGTCCCCTAGAACTGACTGCCTCCTACGAGCAGTACTTC. Translated: CASSPLELTASYEQYF.

The chain has TRBV11-2 and TRBJ2-3, with D tentatively TRBD1 or TRBD2 (7 bases each). V was trimmed by 1 base and J by 4 bases, leaving 15 bases between them. Germline V CDR1 and CDR2: SGHAT, FQNNGV. This CDR3 has 16 amino acids. The CDR3 sequence: CASSLVGQGGSDTQYF. In DNA form, the CDR3 reads TGTGCCAGCAGCTTAGTGGGCCAGGGGGGGTCAGATACGCAGTATTTT.

The rearrangement links TRBV29-1 to TRBJ2-5; D is ambiguous. The CDR3 is made up of 13 amino acids. Trimming stripped 1 base from V and 3 bases from J, with 9 bases between. Germline V gene data show CDR1 as SQVTM and CDR2 as ANQGSEA. This chain's CDR3 is CSVEAGLKETQYF. CDR3 DNA sequence: TGCAGCGTTGAAGCGGGTCTGAAAGAGACCCAGTACTTC.

This clone was seen only once. This chain joins TRBV11-2 and TRBJ1-2; D gene unclear. V was trimmed by 3 bases and J by 8 bases, leaving 10 bases between them. This CDR3 is 12 amino acids long. Germline V CDR1 and CDR2: SGHAT, FQNNGV. The CDR3 sequence is CASSFNLLGYTF. As DNA, the CDR3 is TGTGCCAGCAGCTTCAACCTGTTGGGCTACACCTTC.

The rearrangement joins TRBV6-5 to TRBJ2-7; 7 positions agree with TRBD1. The CDR3 spans 14 residues. CDR1 and CDR2 (germline): MNHEY, SVGAGI. The trim removed 6 bases at V and 3 bases at J, leaving 8 bases unmatched. The CDR3 region has the DNA TGTGCCAGCAGATCGGACAGGATAAACTACGAGCAGTACTTC. Amino acids: CASRSDRINYEQYF.